This T cell receptor beta chain was found in a study of technical replicates of blood from a few donors. Data came from immunoSEQ multiplex PCR; TCRdb stores just in-frame clones and leaves some out. The top ten hold 0.2% to 0.3% of the sample, which has roughly 85,000 clones, 94% seen once. This CDR3 spans 15 amino acids. With V trimmed by 8 bases and J by 0 bases, 6 bases remained unmatched. Germline CDR1 reads MNHEY; CDR2 reads SMNVEV (reference sequence). Sequences were obtained from T cells isolated from PBMCs. This clonotype was sampled from a human donor in good health. The chain employs TRBV27 and TRBJ2-5, with 10 positions matching TRBD1. CDR3 sequence reads: CASGLDRGYQETQYF. CDR3 DNA sequence: TGTGCCAGCGGGTTGGACAGGGGGTACCAAGAGACCCAGTACTTC.